The 25 T cell receptor beta chains given below trace back to one sample, sequenced in a study of Tregs in tolerant kidney transplant recipients. Sequenced by immunoSEQ multiplex PCR; TCRdb stores in-frame clones only, minus some. The repertoire holds around 50,000 clones, with roughly nine tenths as singletons. Related graft donors supplied nonmyeloablative bone marrow transplants, and mixed chimerism was transient. The sample here was CD8+ T cells from blood (PBMCs), taken 12 months after the transplant. These receptors all come from a human patient who received a combined kidney and bone marrow transplant. T cells may partly derive from the graft donor.

The gene calls are TRBV13 and TRBJ2-3, with TRBD2 matching over 8 bases. The germline V gene has CDR1 PRHDT and CDR2 FYEKMQ (reference sequence). The CDR3 has 15 residues. V trimming: 3 bases; J trimming: 6 bases; junction bases outside the gene matches: 8. This CDR3 reads CASSFRGLGLDTQYF. The CDR3 DNA sequence: TGTGCCAGCAGCTTTAGGGGACTAGGGTTGGATACGCAGTATTTT.

The rearrangement links TRBV5-1 to TRBJ2-7, with 10 bases that match TRBD1. The CDR3 has 15 amino acids. Per the germline V gene, CDR1 is SGHRS and CDR2 is YFSETQ. The V segment lost 4 bases and the J segment 3 bases; nucleotides outside the gene matches: 7. The CDR3 is CASSPGQGIYYEQYF. The CDR3 DNA reads as TGCGCCAGCAGCCCGGGACAGGGGATATACTACGAGCAGTACTTC.

The rearrangement uses TRBV27 and TRBJ2-7; TRBD2 matches 11 bases. The CDR3 sequence is 16 residues long. Germline lookup yields CDR1 MNHEY and CDR2 SMNVEV (reference sequence). The ends lost 2 bases at V and 3 bases at J; junction bases unmatched: 6. Here the CDR3 reads CASSLGPGLAVYEQYF. The CDR3 nucleotides are TGTGCCAGCAGTTTAGGTCCGGGACTAGCGGTCTACGAGCAGTACTTC.

J is TRBJ1-1 and V is TRBV7-7; D unresolved. Deletions cut 5 bases from V and 3 bases from J, with 10 bases between. Germline CDR1 reads SSHAT; CDR2 reads FNYEAQ (reference sequence). This CDR3 is 13 amino acids long. CDR3 loop: CASSPDTYTEAFF. Here the CDR3 DNA reads TGTGCCAGCAGCCCTGACACCTACACTGAAGCTTTCTTT.

This clone was detected a few times. The rearrangement links TRBV6-6 to TRBJ1-1; 8 positions agree with TRBD1. CDR1 and CDR2 (germline): MNHNY, SVGAGI (reference sequence). The CDR3 contains 14 residues. Trimming took 7 bases from V and 5 from J; bases not matched to a gene: 9. The CDR3 sequence is CASTPDTGGTEAFF. CDR3 DNA sequence: TGTGCCAGCACGCCCGACACAGGGGGTACTGAAGCTTTCTTT.

The gene calls are TRBV27 and TRBJ2-7, with TRBD2 as a possible D gene (6 bases). The CDR3 extends over 13 amino acids. In germline, CDR1 is MNHEY, CDR2 SMNVEV (reference sequence). The V end was cut by 2 bases, the J end by 3 bases, with 8 bases between. The CDR3 sequence: CASSLPGSYEQYF. The CDR3, as DNA: TGTGCCAGCAGTTTACCCGGGAGCTACGAGCAGTACTTC.

The rearrangement joins TRBV27 to TRBJ1-2; possibly TRBD1 for D (6 bases). The germline V gene encodes CDR1 MNHEY and CDR2 SMNVEV (reference sequence). V shed 7 bases and J shed 0 bases, with 18 bases lying between them. This CDR3 comprises 16 residues. CDR3 in DNA: TGTGCCAGCATAGGCCAGGGGCCCGGAGCTAACTATGGCTACACCTTC. Its protein product is CASIGQGPGANYGYTF.

J is TRBJ1-2 and V is TRBV13, with TRBD1 identical over 9 bases. CDR1 is PRHDT and CDR2 is FYEKMQ in the germline V gene (reference sequence). CDR3 length: 15 amino acids. V lost 4 bases and J lost 5; bases outside the gene matches: 8. CDR3 coding DNA: TGTGCCAGCAGCTCCAACACAGGGGGCAGGTATGGCTACACCTTC. It specifies CASSSNTGGRYGYTF. Drawing the rest from reference TRBV13 and TRBJ1-2, the complete variable domain is AAGVIQSPRHLIKEKRETATLKCYPIPRHDTVYWYQQGPGQDPQFLISFYEKMQSDKGSIPDRFSAQQFSDYHSELNMSSLELGDSALYFCASSSNTGGRYGYTFGSGTRLTVV.

This chain joins TRBV4-2 and TRBJ2-3; TRBD2 matches at 10 bases. Germline CDR1 LGHNA, CDR2 YNFKEQ. This CDR3 is 20 amino acids long. V was clipped by 0 bases and J by 3 bases; unmatched bases: 15. CDR3 nucleotide sequence: TGTGCCAGCAGCCAAGAATCCCTAGCGGGAGATCTGGGGGCGACAGATACGCAGTATTTT. Its translation is CASSQESLAGDLGATDTQYF.

The rearrangement uses TRBV4-3 and TRBJ2-3; 7 bases agree with TRBD2. V trimming: 0 bases; J trimming: 4 bases; junction bases outside the gene matches: 7. Germline assignment: CDR1 LGHNA and CDR2 YSLEER. The CDR3 consists of 16 residues. The CDR3 region has the DNA TGCGCCAGCAGCCAAGAATTAGGGAGGGCCGCAGATACGCAGTATTTT. It is translated as CASSQELGRAADTQYF.

This rearrangement joins TRBV5-6 to TRBJ1-4; the D gene is possibly TRBD1 (6 bases). CDR3 length: 14 residues. Germline V lookup: CDR1 SGHDT, CDR2 YYEEEE. The V and J ends lost 3 bases and 2 bases respectively, with 8 bases between them. CDR3: CASSWGGTNEKLFF. Here the CDR3 DNA reads TGTGCCAGCAGCTGGGGGGGCACTAATGAAAAACTGTTTTTT.

V is TRBV5-6 and J is TRBJ2-5; no firm D call. CDR3 length: 13 residues. Trimming took off 7 bases at V and 2 bases at J, with 12 bases between the two ends. CDR1 is SGHDT and CDR2 is YYEEEE in the germline V gene. DNA for the CDR3: TGTGCCAGCGGCGACACTTTACAAGAGACCCAGTACTTC. Amino acid sequence: CASGDTLQETQYF.

The rearrangement joins TRBV13 to TRBJ1-2; D is unclear. Per the germline V gene, CDR1 is PRHDT and CDR2 is FYEKMQ (reference sequence). V lost 0 bases to trimming and J lost 4 bases, with 6 bases between them. CDR3 length equals 13 residues. The CDR3 sequence: CASSLGRIYGYTF. The CDR3 coding sequence is TGTGCCAGCAGCTTAGGGCGGATCTATGGCTACACCTTC.

The CDR3 coding sequence is TGTGCAAGTCGCTTATCGACAGGGATGAACACTGAAGCTTTCTTT. The encoded protein is CASRLSTGMNTEAFF. The V and J genes are TRBV12-2 and TRBJ1-1; TRBD1 is taken as the D call from the table, unchecked against the DNA. TRBV12-2 is described as a pseudogene. The CDR3 extends over 15 amino acids.

The chain joins TRBV9 to TRBJ1-2; D unresolved. The CDR3 covers 14 residues. V dropped 4 bases and J dropped 5 bases, with 15 bases sitting between them. Germline values: CDR1 SGDLS, CDR2 YYNGEE. CDR3 sequence: CASSLQRVGYGYTF. For the CDR3, the DNA is TGTGCCAGCAGCTTACAGCGGGTTGGGTATGGCTACACCTTC.

The chain links TRBV11-1 to TRBJ2-1; a possible D gene is TRBD1 (6 bases). In germline, CDR1 is SGHAT, CDR2 FQDESV (reference sequence). The CDR3 runs to 17 residues. The V end lost 1 base, the J end lost 2 bases, and 15 bases lay between the germline ends. The CDR3 loop reads CASSLVKGVRPYNEQFF. In nucleotides, the CDR3 is TGTGCCAGCAGCTTAGTAAAGGGGGTCAGGCCCTACAATGAGCAGTTCTTC.

This chain links TRBV9 with TRBJ2-3, with D tentatively TRBD2 (6 bases). The germline V gene encodes CDR1 SGDLS and CDR2 YYNGEE. This CDR3 comprises 13 residues. The germline V and J ends were trimmed by 7 bases and 2 bases, with 11 bases remaining between them. In DNA form, the CDR3 reads TGTGCCAGCCGGGCTAGCGACACAGATACGCAGTATTTT. Protein product: CASRASDTDTQYF.

The chain has TRBV7-8 and TRBJ2-1; D remains ambiguous. Germline loops: CDR1 SGHVS, CDR2 FQNEAQ. V was clipped by 1 base and J by 7 bases, with 5 bases between them. This CDR3 has 12 residues. The CDR3 DNA reads TGTGCCAGCAGCTTAGAGACTAATGAGCAGTTCTTC. Its protein is CASSLETNEQFF.

For this clone: Given a much more abundant clone one base away, this may be a read error. This chain links TRBV7-7 with TRBJ2-7; 13 bases are a match to TRBD2. V shed 1 base and J 4 bases; nucleotides not matched to a gene: 1. The CDR3 is 15 amino acids. The germline CDR1 and CDR2 sequences are SSHAT and FNYEAQ (reference sequence). The CDR3 spells CASSLGTSGSYEQYF. CDR3 DNA sequence: TGTGCCAGCAGCTTAGGGACTAGCGGGAGTTACGAGCAGTACTTC.

This chain links TRBV27 with TRBJ2-3, with D possibly TRBD2 on 6 matching bases. Germline V gene sequence: CDR1 MNHEY, CDR2 SMNVEV (reference sequence). The CDR3 is made up of 13 amino acids. Between the trimmed V and J ends, which lost 3 bases and 11 bases, there was a span of 15 bases. The CDR3 bases are TGTGCCAGCAGTTTGGAAGGCGGGACTTGGCAGTATTTT. The encoded protein is CASSLEGGTWQYF.

The chain carries TRBV7-8 and TRBJ2-7; TRBD1 is a possible D gene (6 bases). The CDR3 has 14 residues. CDR1 is SGHVS, CDR2 FQNEAQ, per germline. V lost 3 bases and J 1 base, leaving 10 bases between the germline ends. The CDR3 protein is CASSLTGQSYEQYF. CDR3 DNA sequence: TGTGCCAGCAGCTTGACTGGACAGTCCTACGAGCAGTACTTC.

V usage is TRBV7-7 and J usage is TRBJ2-7, with 9 positions matching TRBD1. The CDR3 is made up of 14 amino acids. The V gene's germline CDR1 is SSHAT and CDR2 FNYEAQ (reference sequence). Germline trimming cut 3 bases from V and 4 bases from J; bases unmatched to any gene: 4. CDR3 amino acids: CASSLGTGSYEQYF. CDR3 coding DNA: TGTGCCAGCAGCTTGGGGACAGGGAGTTACGAGCAGTACTTC.

About this clone: In the same sample, other DNA sequences code for this CDR3. V is TRBV7-3 and J is TRBJ1-2; 8 bases match TRBD1. Trimming took 5 bases from V and 5 from J; bases not matched to a gene: 7. The CDR3 loop spans 14 amino acids. Germline V lookup: CDR1 SGHTA, CDR2 FQGTGA. This CDR3 reads CASSPGTGDYGYTF. The CDR3 DNA reads TGTGCCAGCAGCCCAGGGACAGGAGATTATGGCTACACCTTC.

The V call is TRBV27, the J call TRBJ2-5; D ambiguous. In germline, CDR1 is MNHEY, CDR2 SMNVEV (reference sequence). V was clipped by 1 base and J by 5 bases, with 11 bases between them. The length of the CDR3 is 14 residues. The chain's CDR3 is CASSLFPPGETQYF. CDR3 sequence (DNA): TGTGCCAGCAGTTTATTCCCCCCCGGGGAGACCCAGTACTTC.

CDR3 sequence: CASSPPSGREQYF. CDR3 nucleotide sequence: TGTGCCAGCAGCCCGCCCTCAGGGCGTGAGCAGTACTTC. The J gene is TRBJ2-7, the V gene TRBV13; D is perhaps TRBD1 (5 bases). CDR1 is PRHDT, CDR2 FYEKMQ, per germline (reference sequence). This CDR3 spans 13 amino acids. V was clipped by 5 bases and J by 7 bases, with 15 bases between them.